This TCR beta chain was retrieved from a study of control samples from healthy donors and cancer patients. The assay was immunoSEQ multiplex PCR, and TCRdb's table has in-frame clones only and misses some. This sample has roughly 55,000 clones; more than 90% occur once, and the top ten carry about 1.7%. The receptor was derived from a man aged 40-49 years with colorectal cancer. Specimen: PBMCs.

CDR3 residues: CASSPQSTDTQYF. CDR3 coding DNA: TGTGCCAGCAGCCCCCAAAGCACAGATACGCAGTATTTT. The chain carries TRBV5-4 and TRBJ2-3; D is unclear. The germline gives CDR1 SGHNT, CDR2 YYREEE (reference sequence). This CDR3 has 13 residues. V lost 4 bases and J lost 0, with 6 bases in between.